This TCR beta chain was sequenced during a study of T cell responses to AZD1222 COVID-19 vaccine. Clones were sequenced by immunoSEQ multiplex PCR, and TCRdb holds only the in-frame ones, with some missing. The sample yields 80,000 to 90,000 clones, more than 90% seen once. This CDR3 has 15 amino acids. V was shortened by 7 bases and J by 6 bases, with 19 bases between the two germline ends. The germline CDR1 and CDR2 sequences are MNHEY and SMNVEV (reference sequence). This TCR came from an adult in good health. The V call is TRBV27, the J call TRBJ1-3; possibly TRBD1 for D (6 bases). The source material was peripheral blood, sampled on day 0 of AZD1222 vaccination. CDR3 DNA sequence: TGTGCCAGCAAAGCTGGAACAGGGATAGAAAACACCATATATTTT. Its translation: CASKAGTGIENTIYF.